The TCR beta chain described here comes from a study of blood T cells in healthy people across ages (dated by TCRdb to 2015 to 2017). As for the study more broadly: Template switching captured roughly one uniquely barcoded TCR beta cDNA molecule per two T cells in model experiments. For two donors (one aged 18 to 29 and one aged 80 or older), the study analyzed two additional independent replicas of 1 million unique cDNA reads from the same blood draw. The donors were divided into four age groups: young (average about 16 years), middle-aged (around 41), aged (about 62) and long-lived (approximately 74). To avoid experimental bias, donors of different ages were spread randomly across the sequencing lanes. Using deep sequencing normalized with unique cDNA molecular identifiers, the study measured how TCR beta repertoire diversity changes with age. What the research found in general, with its limitations: As age increased, observed TCR beta diversity per million T cells dropped in a roughly linear way, and a significant reduction was already evident by age 40. Because profiling used bulk unsorted PBMCs, naive and antigen-experienced compartments could not be compared conclusively. Because donor CMV infection status was unknown, age-related changes in expanded clonotypes were potentially confounded. Estimates of total diversity based on one million sequenced T cells were regarded as lower bounds and as underestimates. Compared with the aged group, the long-lived group had more naive CD4+ T cells, fewer expanded clones and increased TCR diversity, a pattern suggesting age selection. The percentage of naive T cells measured by flow cytometry correlated strongly with observed TCR beta diversity.

The 39 donors, aged about 6 to 90 years, were systemically healthy Caucasian individuals from Russia. Each donor gave 8 to 10 milliliters of peripheral blood, drawn into EDTA-treated Vacutainer tubes. Ficoll-Paque density-gradient centrifugation was used to isolate PBMCs, with at least 6.5 million obtained per sample. Trizol reagent was used to extract total RNA from the PBMCs, yielding at least 5 micrograms per sample. The percentages of naive CD45RAhigh/CD27high T cells were determined by flow cytometry on a PBMC aliquot from every donor. Via the germline V gene (reference sequence), CDR1 is MNHNY and CDR2 SVGAGI. V gives up 4 bases and J gives up 3 bases, and the segment between their germline ends measures 14 bases. The CDR3 has 15 amino acids, counting the end cysteine and phenylalanine. The sequence is cut down to CDR3 DNA, 45 bases in frame from base 1. On this clonotype itself: This clone's antigen is unknown. Base qualities were left out, and no much larger clone turns up one base away.

Library preparation was by 5' RACE. Data came from an Illumina HiSeq 2500. A second PCR of about 7 to 12 cycles was run with a J-beta primer mix and a sample-barcoded 5' primer. Each TCR beta cDNA molecule received a unique molecular identifier from a template-switch 5' adaptor carrying 12 random nucleotides. Each sample yielded at least 3 million CDR3-containing paired-end reads. The Mint cDNA synthesis kit, primed by a TRBC-specific oligonucleotide, was used to synthesize first-strand cDNA from all RNA. All cDNA was treated with uracil-DNA glycosylase and then went through a first 18-cycle PCR with the universal primers M1SS and BC2_uni_R. As for how the authors treated the data: Normalization of each sample was performed by random selection of 1 million high-quality reads, each carrying a distinct molecular identifier. Instead of being binned into consensus sequences, reads with shared molecular identifiers were discarded. MiTCR, with a Q25 quality threshold and the strictest error-elimination algorithm, was used for CDR3 identification, clonotype clustering and error correction. Lower-bound total TCR beta diversity was estimated with a nonparametric unseen species model using Euler transformation. Starting from the raw public reads, TCRdb applied fastp trimming at Q25, assembled clones with MiXCR and retained in-frame beta chains. Rows are unified per CDR3 protein, each entry keeping the most common DNA and genes. TCRdb's processing, not the authors', yielded these V and J calls. In all, the sample holds around 500,000 distinct CDR3 sequences, and less than 60% of those were seen once. The ten largest make up approximately 23% of the sample.

Sample: blood. The chain joins TRBV6-6 to TRBJ2-3, with TRBD1 as a weak D call on 6 bases. This TCR was recovered from a man older than 75 in good health. The CDR3 corresponds to CASSWGPEGTDTQYF. The bases are TGTGCCAGCAGTTGGGGGCCCGAAGGGACAGATACGCAGTATTTT.